Presented here are 7 T cell receptor beta chains from one specimen sequenced in a study of breast tumors, draining lymph nodes, adjacent tissues. MiXCR, applied by TCRdb to the multiplex PCR reads, yields one record per CDR3 protein. Of approximately 28,000 distinct CDR3 sequences in the sample, under 80% are singletons; the top ten hold about 18%. Source material: breast tumor tissue. The receptors originated from a female donor with breast cancer. Some clones in this sample may be carry-over from other donors' samples.

V is TRBV5-8 and J is TRBJ2-1; the match to TRBD2 covers 13 bases. CDR3 size: 16 residues. Germline V lookup: CDR1 SGHTS, CDR2 YDEGEE. The trim removed 4 bases at V and 13 bases at J, leaving 14 bases unmatched. The CDR3 DNA follows: TGTGCCAGCAGCGATCGGACTAGCGGGAGTTACAGTGAACAGTTCTTC. This sequence encodes CASSDRTSGSYSEQFF.

This clonotype was detected ten times or more. This sequence may be a read error, since a much larger clone differs from it by one base. The chain recombines TRBV11-2 with TRBJ2-1; D remains unclear. V lost 5 bases and J 7 bases, leaving 21 bases between the germline ends. From germline, CDR1 is SGHAT and CDR2 FQNNGV. This CDR3 comprises 16 residues. This chain's CDR3 is CASSPRSAANKNEQFF. CDR3 DNA sequence: TGTGCCAGCAGCCCAAGGTCGGCCGCGAATAAGAATGAGCAGTTCTTC.

Concerning this clonotype itself: Possible read error: a much larger clone is one base away. The CDR3 carries no conserved terminal phenylalanine or tryptophan, so it likely arises from a read error. The chain is built from TRBV5-1 and TRBJ1-1; unclear D gene. This CDR3 is built from 11 residues. Germline V gene data show CDR1 as SGHRS and CDR2 as YFSETQ. V gave up 2 bases and J gave up 6 bases, with 5 bases separating them. The CDR3 is CASSFGAEAFL. Here the CDR3 DNA reads TGCGCCAGCAGCTTCGGGGCTGAAGCTTTCCTT.

CDR3 DNA sequence: TGTGCCAGCAGCCGACTAGCGGGAACCTACGAGCAGTACTTC. It is translated as CASSRLAGTYEQYF. This chain connects TRBV11-2 to TRBJ2-5; 11 bases agree with TRBD2. Judging by the DNA end, TRBJ2-7 fits better; the J call may be wrong. The CDR3 length is 14 residues. The germline gives CDR1 SGHAT, CDR2 FQNNGV.

The chain recombines TRBV29-1 with TRBJ2-7, with TRBD1 as a possible D gene (5 bases). V lost 8 bases and J 3 bases, leaving 17 bases between the germline ends. The CDR3 runs to 13 residues. Looked up from germline, CDR1 is SQVTM and CDR2 is ANQGSEA. This chain's CDR3 is CSSEGAVLYEQYF. CDR3 sequence (DNA): TGCAGCAGTGAAGGGGCCGTCCTCTACGAGCAGTACTTC.

The chain is built from TRBV6-1 and TRBJ1-1, with 8 nucleotides matching TRBD1. Germline loops: CDR1 MNHNS, CDR2 SASEGT. This CDR3 is 13 amino acids long. V shed 6 bases, J shed 4 bases, and the junction held 4 bases outside the gene matches. The CDR3 is CASRGQGFTEAFF. In DNA form, the CDR3 reads TGTGCCAGCAGAGGACAGGGTTTCACTGAAGCTTTCTTT.

This clonotype was detected once. This sequence joins TRBV9 and TRBJ1-2, with 8 nucleotides matching TRBD1. The V gene's germline CDR1 is SGDLS and CDR2 YYNGEE. V trimming: 4 bases; J trimming: 2 bases; junction bases outside the gene matches: 4. The CDR3 consists of 14 residues. CDR3 loop: CASSPWTGNYGYTF. In DNA form, the CDR3 reads TGTGCCAGCAGCCCTTGGACAGGGAACTATGGCTACACCTTC.